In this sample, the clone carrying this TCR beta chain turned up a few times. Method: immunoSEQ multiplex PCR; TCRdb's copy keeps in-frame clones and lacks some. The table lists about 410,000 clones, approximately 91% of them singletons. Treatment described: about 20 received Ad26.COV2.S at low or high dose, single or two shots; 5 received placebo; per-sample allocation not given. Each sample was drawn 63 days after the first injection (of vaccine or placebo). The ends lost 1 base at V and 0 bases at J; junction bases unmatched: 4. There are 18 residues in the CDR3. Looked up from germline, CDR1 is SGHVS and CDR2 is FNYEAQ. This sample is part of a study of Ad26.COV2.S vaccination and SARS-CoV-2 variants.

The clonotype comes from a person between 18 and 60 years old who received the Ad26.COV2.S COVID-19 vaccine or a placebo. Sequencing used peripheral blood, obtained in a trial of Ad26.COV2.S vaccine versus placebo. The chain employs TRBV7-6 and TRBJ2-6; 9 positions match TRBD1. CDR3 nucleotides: TGTGCCAGCAGCTTAGTACCGACAGGGGGCTCTGGGGCCAACGTCCTGACTTTC. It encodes CASSLVPTGGSGANVLTF. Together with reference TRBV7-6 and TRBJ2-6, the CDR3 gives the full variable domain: GAGVSQSPRYKVTKRGQDVALRCDPISGHVSLYWYRQALGQGPEFLTYFNYEAQQDKSGLPNDRFSAERPEGSISTLTIQRTEQRDSAMYRCASSLVPTGGSGANVLTFGAGSRLTVL.